This entry features one T cell receptor (beta chain) sequence. CDR1 and CDR2 from the germline V gene are KGHSH and LQKENI. J was trimmed by 5 bases and V by 2 bases; bases with no gene match: 8. The CDR3 is 15 residues long. The repertoire was sequenced with immunoSEQ multiplex PCR; TCRdb's copy has only in-frame clones and lacks some. The top ten hold around 1% of the sample, which has 79,000 or so clones, about 89% seen once. The data belong to a study of blood T cell repertoires in COVID-19. The TCR sequence derives from a human donor in a cohort sampled during active COVID-19. The sequenced sample was peripheral blood. The chain uses TRBV18 and TRBJ2-7; 8 bases are shared with TRBD2. This CDR3 reads CASSPSSGSTHEQYF. The CDR3 nucleotides read TGTGCCAGCTCACCATCCAGCGGGAGTACCCACGAGCAGTACTTC.